This T cell receptor beta chain derives from a study of shared clonotypes between healthy human individuals. V lost 6 bases to trimming and J lost 8 bases, with 10 bases between them. The CDR3 is 12 residues long. Germline V gene data show CDR1 as MDHEN and CDR2 as SYDVKM. Data came from immunoSEQ multiplex PCR; TCRdb stores just in-frame clones and leaves some out. The top ten hold about 0.89% of the sample, which has about 1.1 million clones, about 80% seen once. Of note for this clone: Other DNA variants within this sample encode the same CDR3.

Sequencing was done on a sample of memory CD4+ T cells from PBMCs. The subset: CD45RA-negative fraction. This TCR was sampled from a man between 18 and 29 years old in good health. Some clones in this sample may be carry-over from other donors' samples. This chain joins TRBV28 and TRBJ1-4; D remains unclear. The CDR3 sequence is CASRAGGEKLFF. The CDR3 coding sequence is TGTGCCAGCAGAGCAGGCGGAGAAAAACTGTTTTTT.